The 15 T cell receptor beta chains given below trace back to one sample, sequenced in a study of T cell repertoires in ileal Crohn's disease. This table comes from immunoSEQ multiplex PCR, and its TCRdb copy is limited to in-frame clones, with some not included. The sample records some 11,000 clones, 72% being singletons. Time point noted: neoterminal ileum biopsy at postoperative endoscopy, about 6 months after surgery. The sample was ileal tissue. The receptor set was obtained from an adult with Crohn's disease.

The chain uses TRBV30 and TRBJ2-1, with 9 bases fitting TRBD2. CDR3 length: 15 amino acids. Looked up from germline, CDR1 is GTSNPN and CDR2 is SVGIG (reference sequence). V trimming: 2 bases; J trimming: 1 base; junction bases outside the gene matches: 3. CDR3 sequence (DNA): TGTGCCTGGAGTAGGGGACTAGCATCCTACAATGAGCAGTTCTTC. Its protein is CAWSRGLASYNEQFF.

The V gene is TRBV28, the J gene TRBJ2-7, with TRBD2 identical over 7 bases. The V gene end was trimmed by 7 bases and the J gene end by 5 bases; junction bases not matched to a gene: 14. This CDR3 region has 15 residues. Germline V lookup: CDR1 MDHEN, CDR2 SYDVKM. The CDR3 DNA reads as TGTGCCAGCACCTCCATGGGTCGAGGGAGGGACGAGCAGTACTTC. It encodes CASTSMGRGRDEQYF.

This clone came up a few times. The V gene is TRBV5-1, the J gene TRBJ2-2; possibly TRBD1 for D (6 bases). The germline V gene has CDR1 SGHRS and CDR2 YFSETQ. The CDR3 length is 15 residues. V was pared by 1 base and J by 3 bases, with 10 bases between. CDR3 bases: TGCGCCAGCAGCTTGACCAACAGGGACACCGGGGAGCTGTTTTTT. This gives the protein CASSLTNRDTGELFF.

The chain couples TRBV6-1 to TRBJ1-3, with D maybe TRBD1 (5 bases). Per germline, CDR1 MNHNS and CDR2 SASEGT. The CDR3 has 16 residues. Trimming stripped 2 bases from V and 4 bases from J, with 15 bases between. This chain's CDR3 is CASSERGVGAGNTIYF. DNA of the CDR3: TGTGCCAGCAGTGAACGTGGCGTAGGGGCCGGAAACACCATATATTTT.

The chain employs TRBV6-5 and TRBJ1-2, with a tentative D call TRBD1 (6 bases). Trimming took 8 bases from V and 2 from J, leaving 12 bases between them. The germline CDR1 and CDR2 sequences are MNHEY and SVGAGI. The CDR3 runs 13 residues. The CDR3 DNA sequence: TGTGCCAGCGCTCCTACAGGGAACTATGGCTACACCTTC. Its translation: CASAPTGNYGYTF.

The sample holds a few counts of this clone. This sample includes further DNA sequences coding for the same CDR3. The chain carries TRBV29-1 and TRBJ1-2; 9 bases align to TRBD1. With V trimmed by 3 bases and J by 5 bases, 4 bases remained unmatched. Germline-derived CDR1 and CDR2 are SQVTM and ANQGSEA. This CDR3 spans 13 amino acids. The CDR3 DNA sequence: TGCAGCGTTGAGGTGACAGGGGGATATGGCTACACCTTC. Protein sequence: CSVEVTGGYGYTF.

The J gene is TRBJ2-7, the V gene TRBV6-6, with D possibly matching TRBD2 (6 bases). Trimming shortened V by 5 bases and J by 4 bases, and 12 bases separated the two germline ends. Per germline, CDR1 MNHNY and CDR2 SVGAGI (reference sequence). The CDR3 has 13 amino acids. In DNA, the CDR3 is TGTGCCAGCAGTGGAGGGAGGTGGTACGAGCAGTACTTC. This sequence encodes CASSGGRWYEQYF.

The V call is TRBV6-4, the J call TRBJ2-5, with 8 positions matching TRBD2. V lost 7 bases and J lost 1; bases outside the gene matches: 8. The CDR3 contains 15 residues. Germline assignment: CDR1 MRHNA and CDR2 SNTAGT. The CDR3 coding sequence is TGTGCCAGCAAATCACTAGCGGATAGCCAAGAGACCCAGTACTTC. This codes for CASKSLADSQETQYF.

This clone was found once. V gene TRBV10-1 combines with J gene TRBJ1-1; D gene ambiguous. The CDR3 covers 15 residues. V lost 2 bases and J 5 bases, leaving 15 bases between the germline ends. Looked up from germline, CDR1 is WNHNN and CDR2 is SYGVQD (reference sequence). The CDR3 spells CASSENQIGRTEAFF. CDR3 DNA: TGCGCCAGCAGTGAGAATCAGATCGGGAGGACTGAAGCTTTCTTT.

This clone appeared once. V usage is TRBV4-2 and J usage is TRBJ2-3, with D unclear. The CDR3 spans 16 residues. V was cut by 0 bases and J by 1 base, with 11 bases left in between. Germline V CDR1 and CDR2: LGHNA, YNFKEQ. The CDR3 DNA reads TGTGCCAGCAGCCAAGATTATGCAACTCGCACAGATACGCAGTATTTT. Translation gives CASSQDYATRTDTQYF.

This clone is classed as large. The rearrangement uses TRBV7-4 and TRBJ2-7; 8 bases are a match to TRBD1. Germline V gene data show CDR1 as SGHVT and CDR2 as SQSDAQ. This CDR3 spans 18 amino acids. Trimming cost V 5 bases and J 3 bases; bases outside gene matches: 18. The CDR3 here is CASSVRVAEDREHYEQYF. The CDR3 bases are TGTGCCAGCAGCGTCCGGGTTGCAGAGGACAGGGAGCACTACGAGCAGTACTTC.

The V gene is TRBV18, the J gene TRBJ1-5; perhaps TRBD1 as D (5 bases). Per germline, CDR1 KGHSH and CDR2 LQKENI. This CDR3 contains 15 residues. With 4 bases removed from V and 6 bases from J, the gap between germline ends came to 16 bases. The CDR3 region has the DNA TGTGCCAGCTCACTGGACCAGGGAACCAGTCAGCCCCAGCATTTT. This translates into CASSLDQGTSQPQHF.

V is TRBV7-6 and J is TRBJ2-2; no firm D call. V was shortened by 1 base and J by 4 bases, with 7 bases between the two germline ends. Germline CDR1 reads SGHVS; CDR2 reads FNYEAQ. The CDR3 sequence is 14 residues long. The CDR3: CASSLEPITGELFF. As DNA, the CDR3 is TGTGCCAGCAGCTTAGAGCCGATCACCGGGGAGCTGTTTTTT.

The rearrangement uses TRBV4-3 and TRBJ2-1, with 7 bases matching TRBD2. CDR3 size: 15 residues. Germline V CDR1 and CDR2: LGHNA, YSLEER. The J segment lost 4 bases and the V segment lost 1 base, leaving 4 bases of the junction unmatched. CDR3 protein: CASSQVLAPYNEQFF. CDR3 in DNA: TGCGCCAGCAGCCAAGTACTAGCGCCTTACAATGAGCAGTTCTTC.

CDR3 sequence reads: CASSLVASGTGTDTQYF. Here the CDR3 DNA reads TGCGCCAGCAGCTTGGTGGCTAGCGGAACCGGCACAGATACGCAGTATTTT. The chain employs TRBV5-1 and TRBJ2-3, with TRBD2 matching 7 bases. Germline loops: CDR1 SGHRS, CDR2 YFSETQ. J gave up 1 base and V 0 bases, and 8 bases lay outside the gene matches. This CDR3 region has 17 residues.